This is a list of T cell receptor beta chains from one sample in a study of radiation and T cells in renal cell carcinoma. Clones were sequenced by immunoSEQ multiplex PCR, and TCRdb holds only the in-frame ones, with some missing. This table holds around 19,000 clones, around 55% found once. This material consisted of tumor tissue, taken from a patient whose treatment included radiotherapy and nephrectomy. These receptors all come from a man in his forties or fifties with renal cell carcinoma. CDR3s include the opening cysteine and the closing phenylalanine or tryptophan. Each record gives: J gene, V gene, D gene, clone size, CDR3 protein, CDR3 DNA. A D gene is named only where the DNA matches it firmly. The size of a clone is reported for some rows only, either as once, few or many, or as a class for expanded clones.

J gene: TRBJ1-1
V gene: TRBV5-1
D gene: NA
clone size: NA
CDR3 protein: CASSLEPSGVEAFF
CDR3 DNA: TGCGCCAGCAGCTTGGAACCTTCTGGAGTTGAAGCTTTCTTT

J gene: TRBJ2-3
V gene: TRBV4-3
D gene: NA
clone size: NA
CDR3 protein: CASSQETKGLLAADTQYF
CDR3 DNA: TGCGCCAGCAGCCAAGAGACGAAAGGACTTCTTGCGGCAGATACGCAGTATTTT

J gene: TRBJ2-7
V gene: TRBV2
D gene: TRBD2
clone size: NA
CDR3 protein: CASSDPSTSGDEQYF
CDR3 DNA: TGTGCCAGCAGCGATCCCTCGACTAGCGGGGACGAGCAGTACTTC

J gene: TRBJ1-1
V gene: TRBV6-5
D gene: TRBD1
clone size: few
CDR3 protein: CASSLQGREAFF
CDR3 DNA: TGTGCCAGCAGTTTACAGGGGCGGGAAGCTTTCTTT

J gene: TRBJ2-7
V gene: TRBV7-2
D gene: TRBD1
clone size: once
CDR3 protein: CASSLVGTGSYNFYEQYF
CDR3 DNA: TGTGCCAGCAGCTTGGTCGGGACAGGGTCCTATAACTTCTACGAGCAGTACTTC

J gene: TRBJ2-4
V gene: TRBV7-2
D gene: NA
clone size: NA
CDR3 protein: CASSLSPQPGAKNIQYF
CDR3 DNA: TGTGCCAGCAGCTTAAGCCCACAGCCGGGGGCCAAAAACATTCAGTACTTC

J gene: TRBJ2-3
V gene: TRBV11-2
D gene: NA
clone size: NA
CDR3 protein: CASSSEPEDTQYF
CDR3 DNA: TGTGCCAGCAGCTCAGAACCCGAGGATACGCAGTATTTT

J gene: TRBJ2-5
V gene: TRBV10-3
D gene: NA
clone size: medium-sized
CDR3 protein: CAIRAGDSQETQYF
CDR3 DNA: TGTGCCATCAGGGCGGGGGACAGCCAAGAGACCCAGTACTTC

J gene: TRBJ2-1
V gene: TRBV7-9
D gene: TRBD2
clone size: NA
CDR3 protein: CASRSLAGLNNEQFF
CDR3 DNA: TGTGCCAGCAGATCTCTAGCGGGGCTTAACAATGAGCAGTTCTTC

J gene: TRBJ2-7
V gene: TRBV5-1
D gene: NA
clone size: few
CDR3 protein: CASSLDGSSTYEQYF
CDR3 DNA: TGCGCCAGCAGCTTGGATGGGTCCTCTACCTACGAGCAGTACTTC

J gene: TRBJ1-6
V gene: TRBV5-4
D gene: NA
clone size: NA
CDR3 protein: CASSFTGGRLDSPLHF
CDR3 DNA: TGTGCCAGCAGCTTTACCGGGGGGCGCTTAGATTCACCCCTCCACTTT

J gene: TRBJ1-1
V gene: TRBV6-1
D gene: NA
clone size: NA
CDR3 protein: CASSEGSENTEAFF
CDR3 DNA: TGTGCCAGCAGTGAAGGTTCCGAAAACACTGAAGCTTTCTTT

J gene: TRBJ2-7
V gene: TRBV6-1
D gene: NA
clone size: NA
CDR3 protein: CASSGNYEQYF
CDR3 DNA: TGTGCCAGCAGTGGAAACTACGAGCAGTACTTC

J gene: TRBJ1-1
V gene: TRBV2
D gene: NA
clone size: NA
CDR3 protein: CASITGLAFF
CDR3 DNA: TGTGCCAGCATTACAGGGCTAGCTTTCTTT

J gene: TRBJ2-5
V gene: TRBV5-1
D gene: TRBD2
clone size: NA
CDR3 protein: CASSPRTSGYQETQYF
CDR3 DNA: TGCGCCAGCAGCCCCCGGACTAGCGGATATCAAGAGACCCAGTACTTC

J gene: TRBJ2-3
V gene: TRBV7-2
D gene: NA
clone size: NA
CDR3 protein: CASSFQGISTDTQYF
CDR3 DNA: TGTGCCAGCAGCTTTCAGGGAATAAGCACAGATACGCAGTATTTT

J gene: TRBJ1-4
V gene: TRBV4-2
D gene: NA
clone size: NA
CDR3 protein: CASRLNPGEGEKLFF
CDR3 DNA: TGTGCCAGCAGACTTAACCCAGGGGAGGGTGAAAAACTGTTTTTT

J gene: TRBJ1-1
V gene: TRBV7-8
D gene: NA
clone size: many
CDR3 protein: CASSLIVGSLEAFF
CDR3 DNA: TGTGCCAGCAGCTTAATAGTCGGTAGCCTTGAAGCTTTCTTT

J gene: TRBJ2-7
V gene: TRBV5-4
D gene: TRBD2
clone size: once
CDR3 protein: CASSFKRGGAEQYF
CDR3 DNA: TGTGCCAGCAGCTTCAAGCGGGGGGGCGCTGAGCAGTACTTC

J gene: TRBJ2-7
V gene: TRBV6-5
D gene: TRBD2
clone size: NA
CDR3 protein: CASSYSSTSGTYEQYF
CDR3 DNA: TGTGCCAGCAGTTACTCGAGTACTAGCGGCACCTACGAGCAGTACTTC